The 19 T cell receptor beta chains reported below all come from one sample, sequenced in a study of vaccination and CD4 T cells after COVID-19. These receptors' antigens are unknown. The sample's treatment: roughly 11-day PBMC culture with coronavirus spike peptide pools or control peptides (ViraFEST assay). An Oncomine TCR Beta short-read assay was used to sequence the DNA from cultured CD4+ T cells. TCRdb used MiXCR to reprocess the PCR reads, holding one entry per CDR3 protein. The table records about 14,000 distinct CDR3 sequences, about 29% of them present only once. Material: cultured CD4+ T cells from blood. All receptors come from a human donor with COVID-19.

The chain couples TRBV6-1 to TRBJ2-1; TRBD2 matches at 9 bases. The CDR3 runs 12 residues. The V segment lost 5 bases and the J segment 8 bases; nucleotides outside the gene matches: 1. CDR1 and CDR2 (germline): MNHNS, SASEGT. CDR3 in amino acids: CASSRTSDEQFF. CDR3 bases: TGTGCCAGCAGTCGGACTAGCGATGAGCAGTTCTTC.

The chain has TRBV7-2 and TRBJ2-3, with 8 bases fitting TRBD2. The CDR3 covers 17 residues. With V trimmed by 4 bases and J by 0 bases, 9 bases remained unmatched. Germline V lookup: CDR1 SGHTA, CDR2 FQGNSA. The CDR3 loop reads CASSYRGGQVSTDTQYF. The CDR3 DNA reads TGTGCCAGCAGCTACCGGGGGGGGCAGGTAAGCACAGATACGCAGTATTTT.

A few counts support this clonotype. The chain employs TRBV7-2 and TRBJ2-5, with TRBD1 identical over 11 bases. This CDR3 is built from 15 residues. The junction had 8 bases not matched to a gene; V was cut back by 5 bases and J by 6 bases. The germline CDR1 and CDR2 sequences are SGHTA and FQGNSA. CDR3 DNA sequence: TGTGCCAGCAGCACCTTCGGACAGGGGGCGAAGACCCAGTACTTC. Translation: CASSTFGQGAKTQYF.

The DNA of the CDR3 is TGCGCCAGCAGTAGCGGGGCGAACACCGGGGAGCTGTTTTTT. Protein sequence: CASSSGANTGELFF. The chain employs TRBV10-2 and TRBJ2-2, with TRBD2 matching 7 bases. J lost 0 bases, V lost 5 bases, and 0 bases had no gene match. Germline assignment: CDR1 WSHSY and CDR2 SAAADI. This CDR3 comprises 14 residues.

The DNA of the CDR3 is TGTGCCAGCCCTGGGCCAGACCTTTGGCAGCCCCAGCATTTT. It encodes CASPGPDLWQPQHF. The chain is built from TRBV6-1 and TRBJ1-5; no definite D call. V was trimmed by 8 bases and J by 7 bases, leaving 18 bases between them. Germline CDR1 reads MNHNS; CDR2 reads SASEGT. This CDR3 spans 14 amino acids.

This clonotype was seen more than once but under ten times. The genes are TRBV29-1 and TRBJ1-1; 8 nucleotides match TRBD1. Per the germline V gene, CDR1 is SQVTM and CDR2 is ANQGSEA. V lost 6 bases to trimming and J lost 5 bases; unmatched junction nucleotides: 8. The CDR3 runs 13 residues. The CDR3 loop reads CSVTTGGFTEAFF. The CDR3 nucleotides read TGCAGCGTCACTACAGGGGGGTTTACTGAAGCTTTCTTT.

This chain joins TRBV20-1 and TRBJ1-3; D unclear. The CDR3 length is 14 residues. V lost 5 bases to trimming and J lost 4 bases, with 15 bases between them. Germline V CDR1 and CDR2: DFQATT, SNEGSKA (reference sequence). The CDR3: CSAPGPQGGNTIYF. The CDR3 DNA follows: TGCAGTGCTCCAGGTCCTCAAGGAGGAAACACCATATATTTT.

The chain links TRBV7-6 to TRBJ2-1, with 11 positions matching TRBD2. With V trimmed by 0 bases and J by 6 bases, 1 base remained unmatched. Germline V CDR1 and CDR2: SGHVS, FNYEAQ. The CDR3 is made up of 15 amino acids. CDR3 DNA sequence: TGTGCCAGCAGCTTAGCTAGCGGGGGGGCCAATGAGCAGTTCTTC. As protein: CASSLASGGANEQFF.

This CDR3 reads CASSLVGLEEQYF. The CDR3 DNA reads TGTGCCAGCAGCTTAGTCGGTCTGGAAGAGCAGTACTTC. V usage is TRBV11-1 and J usage is TRBJ2-7; no definite D call. This CDR3 is built from 13 residues. Germline-derived CDR1 and CDR2 are SGHAT and FQDESV (reference sequence). Trimming stripped 1 base from V and 7 bases from J, with 11 bases between.

The chain joins TRBV11-2 to TRBJ1-1; no clear D. Trimming cost V 3 bases and J 4 bases, with 9 bases left between them. This CDR3 contains 13 residues. CDR1 SGHAT and CDR2 FQNNGV come from the germline V gene. Written as DNA, the CDR3 is TGTGCCAGCAGCTTCTATGGAGGCACTGAAGCTTTCTTT. It specifies CASSFYGGTEAFF.

This chain uses TRBV20-1 with TRBJ2-3, with 8 bases lining up with TRBD2. CDR1 is DFQATT, CDR2 SNEGSKA, per germline (reference sequence). The CDR3 has 15 residues. Trimming removed 6 bases from V and 7 bases from J; junction bases left unmatched: 15. Here the CDR3 DNA reads TGCAGTGCCCCAACCGGGCTAGCGGGTCTCAATACGCAGTATTTT. Its protein product is CSAPTGLAGLNTQYF.

This clonotype has a handful of counts. The chain employs TRBV10-1 and TRBJ1-3; D uncertain. Looked up from germline, CDR1 is WNHNN and CDR2 is SYGVQD (reference sequence). The CDR3 spans 12 residues. Trimming took off 0 bases at V and 3 bases at J, with 0 bases between the two ends. CDR3: CASSESGNTIYF. DNA for the CDR3: TGCGCCAGCAGTGAGTCTGGAAACACCATATATTTT.

This clonotype was found once. V is TRBV11-2 and J is TRBJ2-3; D is ambiguous. This CDR3 spans 12 amino acids. CDR1 and CDR2 from the germline V gene are SGHAT and FQNNGV. V dropped 5 bases and J dropped 2 bases, with 5 bases sitting between them. The CDR3 DNA follows: TGTGCCAGCAGCCCTTACACAGATACGCAGTATTTT. Its translation: CASSPYTDTQYF.

The rearrangement uses TRBV6-1 and TRBJ1-3; no clear D. Between the trimmed V and J ends, which lost 7 bases and 4 bases, there was a span of 14 bases. From germline, CDR1 is MNHNS and CDR2 SASEGT. CDR3 length: 14 amino acids. This chain's CDR3 is CASTLLMAGNTIYF. In nucleotides, the CDR3 is TGTGCCAGCACCCTCCTGATGGCCGGAAACACCATATATTTT.

The chain's CDR3 is CSVGGGLGSNQPQHF. CDR3 DNA sequence: TGCAGCGTGGGGGGGGGTCTCGGGAGCAATCAGCCCCAGCATTTT. The V gene is TRBV29-1, the J gene TRBJ1-5; D is perhaps TRBD1 (5 bases). Trimming pared 6 bases from V and 1 base from J, leaving 16 bases between. The CDR3 covers 15 residues. The V gene's germline CDR1 is SQVTM and CDR2 ANQGSEA.

This sequence joins TRBV20-1 and TRBJ1-1, with D unclear. Per germline, CDR1 DFQATT and CDR2 SNEGSKA (reference sequence). Trimming took 3 bases from V and 2 from J, leaving 7 bases between them. This CDR3 has 12 amino acids. The CDR3 nucleotides read TGCAGTGCTAGGCAGGTTAACACTGAAGCTTTCTTT. Its protein product is CSARQVNTEAFF.

This clonotype was observed a few times. This rearrangement joins TRBV20-1 to TRBJ2-7; 8 bases are a match to TRBD2. Per germline, CDR1 DFQATT and CDR2 SNEGSKA (reference sequence). V lost 5 bases, J lost 2 bases, and 5 bases stayed unmatched. The CDR3 has 13 residues. The CDR3 protein is CSAFRGGPYEQYF. CDR3 nucleotides: TGCAGTGCTTTCCGCGGGGGGCCCTACGAGCAGTACTTC.

In its sample, this clonotype was seen a few times. This rearrangement joins TRBV18 to TRBJ1-5, with 7 bases fitting TRBD1. V lost 2 bases and J lost 0; bases outside the gene matches: 13. Looked up from germline, CDR1 is KGHSH and CDR2 is LQKENI. The CDR3 runs 19 residues. CDR3 in amino acids: CASSPTRQGALNSNQPQHF. The CDR3, as DNA: TGTGCCAGCTCACCAACGCGACAGGGTGCCCTTAATAGCAATCAGCCCCAGCATTTT.

The V and J genes are TRBV20-1 and TRBJ2-1; 7 bases map to TRBD2. V lost 3 bases and J lost 9; bases outside the gene matches: 17. Germline lookup yields CDR1 DFQATT and CDR2 SNEGSKA (reference sequence). The CDR3 has 16 residues. The CDR3 DNA follows: TGCAGTGCTAGTAGTGAGGGCGGGAGTCGATCGATTGAGCAGTTCTTC. It yields the protein CSASSEGGSRSIEQFF.